Below, one T cell receptor beta chain is given with its context. Its antigen is undetermined. The donors were healthy bone marrow donors. The CDR3 runs to 15 residues. The germline CDR1 and CDR2 sequences are MNHEY and SVGAGI. V was shortened by 0 bases and J by 6 bases, with 15 bases between the two germline ends. This record comes from a study of cytomegalovirus exposure and HLA in healthy donors. Study as a whole: Most donors, more than 80% of approximately 400 genotyped, fell in the Caucasian-associated ancestry cluster. Findings and caveats of the study: It was in a later analysis that TCR association rates were seen to vary by HLA locus, highest for DRB1 and lowest for HLA-C. Association of a missense DCLRE1C variant with TCR beta V- and J-gene trimming was reported in a later analysis.

Vbeta (60) and Jbeta (13) primers were used in the PCR. The repertoire was sequenced with immunoSEQ multiplex PCR; TCRdb's copy has only in-frame clones and lacks some. The sample yields 100,000 or so clones, roughly 80% seen once. The source of this sequence is a woman aged 40 to 49 in good health and CMV-seropositive. The sample taken for sequencing was PBMCs. The chain uses TRBV6-5 and TRBJ2-7, with D possibly matching TRBD1 (6 bases). Here the CDR3 DNA reads TGTGCCAGCAGTTACTCTTCCGGGGCAGGGGTCGAGCAGTACTTC. Protein sequence: CASSYSSGAGVEQYF.